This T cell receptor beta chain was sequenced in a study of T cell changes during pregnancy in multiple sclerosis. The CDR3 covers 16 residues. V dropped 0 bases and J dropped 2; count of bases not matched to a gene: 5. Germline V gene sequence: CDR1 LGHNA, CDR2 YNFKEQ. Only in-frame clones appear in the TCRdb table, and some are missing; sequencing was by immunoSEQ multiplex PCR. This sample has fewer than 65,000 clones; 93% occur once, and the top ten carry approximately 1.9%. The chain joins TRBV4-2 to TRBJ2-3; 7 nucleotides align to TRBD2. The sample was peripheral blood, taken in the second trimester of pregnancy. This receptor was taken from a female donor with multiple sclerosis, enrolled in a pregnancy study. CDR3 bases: TGTGCCAGCAGCCAAGACTGGCGGGAGAACACAGATACGCAGTATTTT. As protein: CASSQDWRENTDTQYF.